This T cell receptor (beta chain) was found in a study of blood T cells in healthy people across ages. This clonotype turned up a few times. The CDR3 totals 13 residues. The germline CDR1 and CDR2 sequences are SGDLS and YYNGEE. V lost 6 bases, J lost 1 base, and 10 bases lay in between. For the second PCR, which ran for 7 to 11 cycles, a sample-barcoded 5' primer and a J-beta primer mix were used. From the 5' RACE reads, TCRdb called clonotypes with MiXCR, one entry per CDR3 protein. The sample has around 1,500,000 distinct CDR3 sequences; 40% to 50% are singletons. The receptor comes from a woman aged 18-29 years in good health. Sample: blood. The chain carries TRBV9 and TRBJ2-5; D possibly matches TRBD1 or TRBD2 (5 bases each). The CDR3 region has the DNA TGTGCCAGCACCCCTGGGGGCCAAGAGACCCAGTACTTC. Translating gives CASTPGGQETQYF.